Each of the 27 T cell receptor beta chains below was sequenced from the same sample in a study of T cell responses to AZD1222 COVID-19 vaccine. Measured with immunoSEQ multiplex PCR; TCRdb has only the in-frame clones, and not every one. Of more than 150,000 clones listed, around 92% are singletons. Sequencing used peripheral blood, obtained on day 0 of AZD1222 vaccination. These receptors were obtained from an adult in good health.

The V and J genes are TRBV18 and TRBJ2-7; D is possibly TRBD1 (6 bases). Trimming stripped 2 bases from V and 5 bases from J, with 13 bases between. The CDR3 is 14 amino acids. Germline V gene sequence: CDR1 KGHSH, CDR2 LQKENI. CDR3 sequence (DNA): TGTGCCAGCTCACCAAGGGCAGGGGATCACGAGCAGTACGTC. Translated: CASSPRAGDHEQYV.

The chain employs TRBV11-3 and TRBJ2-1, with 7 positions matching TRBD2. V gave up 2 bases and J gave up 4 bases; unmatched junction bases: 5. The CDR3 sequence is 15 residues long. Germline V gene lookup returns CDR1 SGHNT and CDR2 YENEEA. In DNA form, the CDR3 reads TGTGCCAGCAGCTTACTAGCGGAGGCGTACAATGAGCAGTTCTTC. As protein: CASSLLAEAYNEQFF.

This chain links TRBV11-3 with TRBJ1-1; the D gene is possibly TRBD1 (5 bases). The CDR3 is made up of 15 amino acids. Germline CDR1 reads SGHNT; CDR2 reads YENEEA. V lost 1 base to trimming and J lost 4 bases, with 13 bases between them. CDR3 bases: TGTGCCAGCAGCTTAGGATATGGGGCATTCACTGAAGCTTTCTTT. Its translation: CASSLGYGAFTEAFF.

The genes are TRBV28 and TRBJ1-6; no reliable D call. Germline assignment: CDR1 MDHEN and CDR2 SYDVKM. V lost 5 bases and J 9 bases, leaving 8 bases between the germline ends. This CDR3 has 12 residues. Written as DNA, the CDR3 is TGTGCCAGCAGTGCCGTGAGTTCACCCCTCCACTTT. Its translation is CASSAVSSPLHF.

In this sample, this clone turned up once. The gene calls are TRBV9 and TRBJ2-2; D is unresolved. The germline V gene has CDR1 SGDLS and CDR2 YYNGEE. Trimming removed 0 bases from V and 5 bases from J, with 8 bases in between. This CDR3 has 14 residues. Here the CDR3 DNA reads TGTGCCAGCAGCGTAGTTGCTGAGACCGGGGAGCTGTTTTTT. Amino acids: CASSVVAETGELFF.

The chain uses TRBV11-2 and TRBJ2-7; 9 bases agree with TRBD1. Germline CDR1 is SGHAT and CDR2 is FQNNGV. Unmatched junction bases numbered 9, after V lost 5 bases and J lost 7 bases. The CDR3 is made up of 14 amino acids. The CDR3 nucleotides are TGTGCCAGCAGCCTACTACAGGGGGCGGGAGAGCAGTACTTC. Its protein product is CASSLLQGAGEQYF.

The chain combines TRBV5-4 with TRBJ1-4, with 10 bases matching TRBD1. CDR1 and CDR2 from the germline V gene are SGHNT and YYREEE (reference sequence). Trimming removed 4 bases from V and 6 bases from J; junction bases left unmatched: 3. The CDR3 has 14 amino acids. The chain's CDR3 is CASSRQGADEKLFF. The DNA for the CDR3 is TGTGCCAGCAGCCGACAGGGGGCAGATGAAAAACTGTTTTTT.

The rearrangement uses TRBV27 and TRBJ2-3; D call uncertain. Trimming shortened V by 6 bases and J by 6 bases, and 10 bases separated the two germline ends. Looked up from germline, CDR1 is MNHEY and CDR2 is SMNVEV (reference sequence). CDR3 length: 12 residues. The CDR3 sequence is CASSRWRDTQYF. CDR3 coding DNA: TGTGCCAGCAGCCGTTGGCGGGATACGCAGTATTTT.

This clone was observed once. In DNA, the CDR3 is TGCGCCAGCAGCCAAGGGAGCGGGGAGCTGTTTTTT. Translation: CASSQGSGELFF. The chain is built from TRBV4-3 and TRBJ2-2; unclear D gene. CDR1 LGHNA and CDR2 YSLEER come from the germline V gene. With 1 base removed from V and 7 bases from J, the gap between germline ends came to 4 bases. The CDR3 has 12 amino acids.

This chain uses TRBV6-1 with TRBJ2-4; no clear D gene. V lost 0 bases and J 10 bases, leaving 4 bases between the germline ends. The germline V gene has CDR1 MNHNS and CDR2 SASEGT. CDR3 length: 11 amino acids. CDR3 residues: CASSEALIQYF. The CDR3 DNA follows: TGTGCCAGCAGTGAAGCCCTAATTCAGTACTTC.

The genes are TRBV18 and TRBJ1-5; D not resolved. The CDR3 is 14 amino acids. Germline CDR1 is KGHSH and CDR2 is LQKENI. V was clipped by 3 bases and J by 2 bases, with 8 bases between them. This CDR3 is CASSPAGGNQPQHF. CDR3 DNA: TGTGCCAGCTCACCTGCGGGTGGCAATCAGCCCCAGCATTTT.

CDR3: CASSHPQGSGYTF. In DNA, the CDR3 is TGCGCCAGCAGCCATCCACAGGGATCTGGCTACACCTTC. This chain links TRBV4-1 with TRBJ1-2; tentatively, D is TRBD1 (6 bases). Trimming stripped 3 bases from V and 7 bases from J, with 12 bases between. CDR1 is MGHRA, CDR2 YSYEKL, per germline. This CDR3 spans 13 amino acids.

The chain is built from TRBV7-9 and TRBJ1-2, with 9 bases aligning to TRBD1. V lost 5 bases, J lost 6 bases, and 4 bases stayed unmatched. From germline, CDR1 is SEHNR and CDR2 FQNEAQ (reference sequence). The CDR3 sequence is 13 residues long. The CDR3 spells CASSPWTGDGYTF. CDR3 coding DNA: TGTGCCAGCAGCCCATGGACAGGGGATGGCTACACCTTC.

The CDR3 is CATSRFDMNTEAFF. The CDR3 DNA is TGTGCCACCAGCAGATTTGACATGAACACTGAAGCTTTCTTT. The genes are TRBV15 and TRBJ1-1; D remains unclear. The germline V gene has CDR1 LNHNV and CDR2 YYDKDF (reference sequence). Trimming stripped 2 bases from V and 0 bases from J, with 7 bases between. The CDR3 contains 14 residues.

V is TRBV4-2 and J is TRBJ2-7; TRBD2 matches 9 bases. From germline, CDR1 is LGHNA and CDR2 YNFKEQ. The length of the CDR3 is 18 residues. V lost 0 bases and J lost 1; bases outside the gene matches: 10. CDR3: CASSQEKTRTSDSYEQYF. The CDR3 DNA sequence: TGTGCCAGCAGCCAAGAAAAAACCCGGACTAGCGATTCCTACGAGCAGTACTTC.

DNA for the CDR3: TGTGCCAGCAGCAGGGACAGGGCCAACGTCCTGACTTTC. Its protein product is CASSRDRANVLTF. V and J are TRBV6-5 and TRBJ2-6; D might be TRBD1 (6 bases). The CDR3 is 13 residues long. Looked up from germline, CDR1 is MNHEY and CDR2 is SVGAGI. V lost 6 bases, J lost 5 bases, and 8 bases lay in between.

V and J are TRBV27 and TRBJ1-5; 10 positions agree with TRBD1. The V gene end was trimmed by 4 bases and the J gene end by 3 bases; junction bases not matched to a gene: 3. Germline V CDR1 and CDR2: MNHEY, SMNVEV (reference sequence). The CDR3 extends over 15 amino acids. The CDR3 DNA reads TGTGCCAGCAGTTGGGACAGGGGATCCAATCAGCCCCAGCATTTT. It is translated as CASSWDRGSNQPQHF.

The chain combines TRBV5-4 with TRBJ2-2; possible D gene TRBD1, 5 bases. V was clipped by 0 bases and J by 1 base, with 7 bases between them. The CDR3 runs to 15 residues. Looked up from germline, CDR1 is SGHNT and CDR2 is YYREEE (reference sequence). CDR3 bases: TGTGCCAGCAGCTTGGCCAGGGTGAACACCGGGGAGCTGTTTTTT. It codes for CASSLARVNTGELFF.

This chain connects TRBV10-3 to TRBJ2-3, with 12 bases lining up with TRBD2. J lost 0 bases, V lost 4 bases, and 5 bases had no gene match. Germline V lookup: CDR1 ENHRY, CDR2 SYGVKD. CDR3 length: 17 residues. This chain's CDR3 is CAISGLAGAGSTDTQYF. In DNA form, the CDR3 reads TGTGCCATCAGTGGACTAGCGGGGGCCGGAAGCACAGATACGCAGTATTTT.

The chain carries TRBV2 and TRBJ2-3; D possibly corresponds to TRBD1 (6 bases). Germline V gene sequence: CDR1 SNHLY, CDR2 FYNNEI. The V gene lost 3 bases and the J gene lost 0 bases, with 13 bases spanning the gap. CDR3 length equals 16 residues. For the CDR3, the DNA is TGTGCCAGCAGTGATTGGGCAGGGACAAGCACAGATACGCAGTATTTT. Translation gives CASSDWAGTSTDTQYF. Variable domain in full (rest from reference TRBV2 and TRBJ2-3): EPEVTQTPSHQVTQMGQEVILRCVPISNHLYFYWYRQILGQKVEFLVSFYNNEISEKSEIFDDQFSVERPDGSNFTLKIRSTKLEDSAMYFCASSDWAGTSTDTQYFGPGTRLTVL.

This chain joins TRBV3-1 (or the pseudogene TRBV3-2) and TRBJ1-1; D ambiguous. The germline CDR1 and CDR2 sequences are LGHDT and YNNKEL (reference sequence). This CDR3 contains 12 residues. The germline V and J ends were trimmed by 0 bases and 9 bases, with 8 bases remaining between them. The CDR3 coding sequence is TGTGCCAGCAGCCAAGAGTCAACCCAAGCTTTCTTT. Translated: CASSQESTQAFF.

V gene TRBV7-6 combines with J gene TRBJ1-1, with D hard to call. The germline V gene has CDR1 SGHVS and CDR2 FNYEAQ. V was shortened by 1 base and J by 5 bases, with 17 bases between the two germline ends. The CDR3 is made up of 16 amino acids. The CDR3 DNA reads TGTGCCAGCAGCTTAGGGGATCGAGGAGTATGGACTGAAGCTTTCTTT. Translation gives CASSLGDRGVWTEAFF. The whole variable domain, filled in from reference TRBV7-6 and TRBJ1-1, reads GAGVSQSPRYKVTKRGQDVALRCDPISGHVSLYWYRQALGQGPEFLTYFNYEAQQDKSGLPNDRFSAERPEGSISTLTIQRTEQRDSAMYRCASSLGDRGVWTEAFFGQGTRLTVV.

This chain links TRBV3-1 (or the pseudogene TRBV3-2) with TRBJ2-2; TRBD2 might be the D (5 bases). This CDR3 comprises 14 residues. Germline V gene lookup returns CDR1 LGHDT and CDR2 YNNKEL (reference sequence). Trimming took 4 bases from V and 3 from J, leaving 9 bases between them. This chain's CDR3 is CASSPAGDTGELFF. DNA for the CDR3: TGTGCCAGCAGCCCCGCCGGGGACACCGGGGAGCTGTTTTTT.

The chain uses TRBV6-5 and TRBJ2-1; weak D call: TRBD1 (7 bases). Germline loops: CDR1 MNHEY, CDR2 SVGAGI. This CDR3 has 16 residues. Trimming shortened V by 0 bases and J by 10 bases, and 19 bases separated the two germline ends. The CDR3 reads CASSYSPPGGTREQFF. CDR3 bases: TGTGCCAGCAGTTACTCTCCGCCAGGGGGGACGAGGGAGCAGTTCTTC.

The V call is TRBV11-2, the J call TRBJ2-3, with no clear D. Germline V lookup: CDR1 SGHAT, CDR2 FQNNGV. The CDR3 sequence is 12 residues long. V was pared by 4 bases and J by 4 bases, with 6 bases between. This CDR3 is CASSYGPDTQYF. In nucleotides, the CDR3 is TGTGCCAGCAGCTACGGGCCAGATACGCAGTATTTT.

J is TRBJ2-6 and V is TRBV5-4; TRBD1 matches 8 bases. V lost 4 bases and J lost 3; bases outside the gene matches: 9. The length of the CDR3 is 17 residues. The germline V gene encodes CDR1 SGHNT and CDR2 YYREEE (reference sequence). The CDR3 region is CASSHLQGALGANVLTF. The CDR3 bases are TGTGCCAGCAGCCACCTCCAGGGGGCGCTTGGGGCCAACGTCCTGACTTTC.

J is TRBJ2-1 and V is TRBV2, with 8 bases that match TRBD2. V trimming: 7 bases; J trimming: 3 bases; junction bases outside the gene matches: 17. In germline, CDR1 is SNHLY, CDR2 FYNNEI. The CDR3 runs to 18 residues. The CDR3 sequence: CASILSLRGRQVYNEQFF. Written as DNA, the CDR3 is TGTGCCAGCATTTTATCTCTGCGCGGGAGGCAAGTCTACAATGAGCAGTTCTTC. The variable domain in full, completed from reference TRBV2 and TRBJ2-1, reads EPEVTQTPSHQVTQMGQEVILRCVPISNHLYFYWYRQILGQKVEFLVSFYNNEISEKSEIFDDQFSVERPDGSNFTLKIRSTKLEDSAMYFCASILSLRGRQVYNEQFFGPGTRLTVL.